The present T cell receptor (beta chain) was sequenced within a study of blood T cell repertoires in COVID-19. The authors' processing: Researchers report that nucleated cell counts were estimated from reference gene primer amplification. Profiled with immunoSEQ multiplex PCR; TCRdb holds only in-frame clones, not every one. The V and J calls and clone size were taken over from that table, and D and trimming were inferred from the DNA. The sample gives roughly 90,000 clones, around 80% of which show up once; more than 25% is in the top ten. V was shortened by 0 bases and J by 4 bases, with 10 bases between the two germline ends. This CDR3 contains 16 residues. CDR1 is LGHNA and CDR2 is YSLEER in the germline V gene.

The TCR originated in a woman of 80 years or more with active or convalescent COVID-19. The rearrangement joins TRBV4-3 to TRBJ2-6; no firm D call. Sequencing was carried out using peripheral blood. The CDR3 DNA sequence: TGCGCCAGCAGCCAAGAGGCGGCGTTAGGGGCCAACGTCCTGACTTTC. Protein: CASSQEAALGANVLTF.